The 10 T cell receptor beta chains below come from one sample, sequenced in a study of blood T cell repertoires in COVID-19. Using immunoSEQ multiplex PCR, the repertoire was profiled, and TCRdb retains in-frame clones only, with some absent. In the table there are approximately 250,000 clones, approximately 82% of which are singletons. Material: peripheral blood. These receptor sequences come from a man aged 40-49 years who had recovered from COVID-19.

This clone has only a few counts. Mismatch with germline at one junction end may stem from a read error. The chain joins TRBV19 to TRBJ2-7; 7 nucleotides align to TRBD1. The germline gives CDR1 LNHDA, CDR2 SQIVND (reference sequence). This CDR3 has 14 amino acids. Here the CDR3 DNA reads TGTGCCAGTAGTATTCTTTCGGGCGACAGGGTGAGGCACTTC. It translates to CASSILSGDRVRHF.

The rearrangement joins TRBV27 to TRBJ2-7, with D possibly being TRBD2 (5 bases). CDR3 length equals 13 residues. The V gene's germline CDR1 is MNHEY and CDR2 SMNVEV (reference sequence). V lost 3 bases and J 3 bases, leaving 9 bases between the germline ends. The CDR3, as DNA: TGTGCCAGCAGTTTCGACGGGGACTACGAGCAGTACTTC. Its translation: CASSFDGDYEQYF.

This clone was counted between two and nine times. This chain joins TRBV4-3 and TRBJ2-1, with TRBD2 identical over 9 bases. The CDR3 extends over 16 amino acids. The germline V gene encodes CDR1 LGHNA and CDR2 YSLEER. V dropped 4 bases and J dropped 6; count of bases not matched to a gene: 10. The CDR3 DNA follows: TGCGCCAGCAGCCCCCAGGCGGGACTAGCTAGCAATGAGCAGTTCTTC. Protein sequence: CASSPQAGLASNEQFF.

CDR3: CASSYEPNTEAFF. The CDR3, as DNA: TGTGCCAGCAGTTACGAGCCGAACACTGAAGCTTTCTTT. V usage is TRBV6-5 and J usage is TRBJ1-1; D gene ambiguous. Trimming stripped 2 bases from V and 1 base from J, with 5 bases between. The V gene's germline CDR1 is MNHEY and CDR2 SVGAGI. The CDR3 is 13 amino acids.

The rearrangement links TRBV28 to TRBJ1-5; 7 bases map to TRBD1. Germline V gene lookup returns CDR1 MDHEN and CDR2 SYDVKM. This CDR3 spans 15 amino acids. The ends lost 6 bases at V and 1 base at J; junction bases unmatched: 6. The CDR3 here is CASRAQGWSNQPQHF. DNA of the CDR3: TGTGCCAGCAGAGCACAGGGGTGGAGCAATCAGCCCCAGCATTTT.

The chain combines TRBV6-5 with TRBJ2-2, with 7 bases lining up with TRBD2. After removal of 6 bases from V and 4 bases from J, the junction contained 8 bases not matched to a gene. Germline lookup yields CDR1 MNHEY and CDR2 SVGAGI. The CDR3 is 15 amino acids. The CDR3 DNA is TGTGCCAGCAGCCTCCGGGACTATGGCACCGGGGAGCTGTTTTTT. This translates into CASSLRDYGTGELFF.

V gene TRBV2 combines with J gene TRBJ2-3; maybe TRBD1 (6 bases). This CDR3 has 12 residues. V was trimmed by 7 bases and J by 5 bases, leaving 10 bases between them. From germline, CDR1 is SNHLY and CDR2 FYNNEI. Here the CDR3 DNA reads TGTGCCAGCACCATACAGGGAGATACGCAGTATTTT. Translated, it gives CASTIQGDTQYF.

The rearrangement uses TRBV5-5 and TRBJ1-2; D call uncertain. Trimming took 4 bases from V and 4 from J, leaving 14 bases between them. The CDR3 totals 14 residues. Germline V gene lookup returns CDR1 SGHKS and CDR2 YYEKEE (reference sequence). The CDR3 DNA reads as TGTGCCAGCAGCCTATCTTTGAACGGCTATGGCTACACCTTC. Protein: CASSLSLNGYGYTF.

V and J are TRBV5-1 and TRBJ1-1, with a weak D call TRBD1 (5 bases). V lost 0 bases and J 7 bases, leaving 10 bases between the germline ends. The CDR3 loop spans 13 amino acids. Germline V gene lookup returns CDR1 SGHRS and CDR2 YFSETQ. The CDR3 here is CASSLGSGFEAFF. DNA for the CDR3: TGCGCCAGCAGCTTGGGGTCAGGGTTTGAAGCTTTCTTT.

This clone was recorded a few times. The CDR3 reads CASSMVDGAVPNQPQHF. Written as DNA, the CDR3 is TGTGCCAGTAGTATGGTCGATGGGGCTGTCCCAAATCAGCCCCAGCATTTT. V is TRBV19 and J is TRBJ1-5; weak D call: TRBD1 (5 bases). This CDR3 comprises 17 residues. Germline V gene sequence: CDR1 LNHDA, CDR2 SQIVND (reference sequence). Trimming took off 3 bases at V and 4 bases at J, with 19 bases between the two ends.